The table lists the clone carrying this T cell receptor beta chain with many counts. Its cognate antigen is unknown. CDR3 and TCR beta VDJ profiling relied on a genomic DNA template. MiXCR, applied by TCRdb to the reads, yields one record per CDR3 protein. The table shows around 250,000 distinct CDR3 sequences, with around 82% occurring only once. These data originate in a study of CD8+CD57+ T cells in acquired aplastic anemia. Study-level results: Researchers reported that CD8+ Simpson's diversity was not significantly different in patients versus controls. Between patients and controls, about 31 CD8+ CDR3 sequences were found in common.

The patients chosen for sequencing had shown expansion of CD8+CD57+ cells (detected by flow cytometry). CDR3 size: 16 residues. The V gene end was trimmed by 0 bases and the J gene end by 8 bases; junction bases not matched to a gene: 8. The germline V gene has CDR1 SGHNT and CDR2 YENEEA. The sequence derives from a human donor with aplastic anemia. The rearrangement joins TRBV11-3 to TRBJ2-1; 9 bases fit TRBD1. The sequenced material came from sorted CD4+, CD8+, or CD8+CD57+ T cells (not recorded which) from PBMCs. The CDR3 is CASSLELTGGSDEQFF. The CDR3 DNA is TGTGCCAGCAGCTTAGAACTGACAGGGGGGAGCGATGAGCAGTTCTTC.